Described below is a single TCR beta chain sequence and its context. The antigen is undetermined. The data stem from a study of OX40 agonist ivuxolimab in advanced cancers. About the research overall: Patients in the trial were receiving intravenous ivuxolimab every 2 weeks, at doses of 0.01 to 10 mg/kg. Prior checkpoint blockade (anti-PD-1, anti-PD-L1 or anti-CTLA-4) was permitted; approximately 41% had it.

Study-wide findings and caveats: Antigen specificity of clonally expanded peripheral T cells was not established. At 0.1 to 3.0 mg/kg, clonal expansion of CD4+ and CD8+ blood T cells had occurred by week 6.

Data came from immunoSEQ multiplex PCR; TCRdb stores just in-frame clones and leaves some out. The repertoire includes more than 65,000 clones, over 60% of them detected once, and roughly 2.4% sits in the top ten. Germline V gene sequence: CDR1 LNHDA, CDR2 SQIVND (reference sequence). This CDR3 has 13 amino acids. Trimming took 1 base from V and 4 from J, leaving 7 bases between them. This sample comprised CD4+ or CD8+ T cells sorted from blood, obtained in a trial of the OX40 agonist ivuxolimab. This sequence originates from an adult with an advanced solid tumor such as melanoma, head and neck, liver or kidney cancer. The rearrangement links TRBV19 to TRBJ1-2, with a weak D call TRBD1 (5 bases). CDR3 region: CASSIGQGYGYTF. CDR3 in DNA: TGTGCCAGTAGTATAGGGCAGGGCTATGGCTACACCTTC.